These 4 T cell receptor beta chains were sequenced from one sample in a study of T cells in tumors after PD-1 blockade. TCRdb's table, derived via immunoSEQ multiplex PCR, lists solely in-frame clones and lacks some. Among about 33,000 clones, about 77% were seen once, and the ten largest hold under 40%. This material consisted of PBMCs, taken before anti-PD-1 treatment. The source is a human donor with basal cell carcinoma.

The J gene is TRBJ2-1, the V gene TRBV15; 11 bases agree with TRBD2. The J segment lost 3 bases and the V segment lost 6 bases, leaving 4 bases of the junction unmatched. Germline CDR1 LNHNV, CDR2 YYDKDF (reference sequence). The CDR3 is 15 residues long. CDR3 region: CATRISGGVYNEQFF. In DNA form, the CDR3 reads TGTGCCACCAGGATTAGCGGGGGGGTCTACAATGAGCAGTTCTTC.

This rearrangement joins TRBV13 to TRBJ2-1, with 7 bases identical to TRBD1. CDR3 length: 14 amino acids. The germline gives CDR1 PRHDT, CDR2 FYEKMQ (reference sequence). The V and J ends lost 4 bases and 6 bases, in that order; junction bases with no gene match: 6. CDR3 protein: CASSWMTGFNEQFF. The CDR3 nucleotides are TGTGCCAGCAGCTGGATGACAGGGTTCAATGAGCAGTTCTTC.

This chain joins TRBV5-4 and TRBJ2-3; D gene ambiguous. Germline V gene lookup returns CDR1 SGHNT and CDR2 YYREEE (reference sequence). Trimming cost V 5 bases and J 4 bases, with 11 bases left between them. The CDR3 contains 13 residues. The CDR3, as DNA: TGTGCCAGCAGATACCACGCCGCAGATACGCAGTATTTT. It specifies CASRYHAADTQYF.

V is TRBV29-1 and J is TRBJ2-1; D possibly uses TRBD1 or TRBD2 (6 bases each). Germline CDR1 SQVTM, CDR2 ANQGSEA. V dropped 2 bases and J dropped 4 bases, with 12 bases sitting between them. The CDR3 is 14 amino acids. The CDR3 sequence is CSVERGGRYNEQFF. In DNA, the CDR3 is TGCAGCGTTGAAAGAGGGGGGCGGTACAATGAGCAGTTCTTC.